Below, 29 T cell receptor beta chains from the same sample are listed, as sequenced in a study of blood T cell repertoires in COVID-19. Using immunoSEQ multiplex PCR, the repertoire was profiled, and TCRdb retains in-frame clones only, with some absent. The table lists hundreds of thousands of clones, about 88% of them singletons. The sequenced sample consisted of PBMCs or T cells enriched from blood (not recorded which). Every receptor here comes from a woman in her thirties or forties who had recovered from COVID-19.

The DNA of the CDR3 is TGTGCCAGCAGTTCCCACAGACACTATGGCTACACCTTC. Its translation is CASSSHRHYGYTF. The J gene is TRBJ1-2, the V gene TRBV28; D remains unclear. V lost 4 bases, J lost 3 bases, and 9 bases lay in between. The CDR3 spans 13 residues. The germline gives CDR1 MDHEN, CDR2 SYDVKM.

The chain is built from TRBV7-3 and TRBJ2-7; 7 nucleotides agree with TRBD2. Trimming took 3 bases from V and 3 from J; bases not matched to a gene: 2. The germline V gene encodes CDR1 SGHTA and CDR2 FQGTGA. The CDR3 consists of 13 residues. CDR3 loop: CASSLSGNYEQYF. DNA of the CDR3: TGTGCCAGCAGCTTGAGCGGGAACTACGAGCAGTACTTC. Full variable domain (rest looked up from reference TRBV7-3 and TRBJ2-7): GAGVSQTPSNKVTEKGKYVELRCDPISGHTALYWYRQSLGQGPEFLIYFQGTGAADDSGLPNDRFFAVRPEGSVSTLKIQRTERGDSAVYLCASSLSGNYEQYFGPGTRLTVT.

The chain is built from TRBV10-3 and TRBJ2-7; TRBD2 agrees at 11 bases. Germline loops: CDR1 ENHRY, CDR2 SYGVKD. J gave up 4 bases and V 6 bases, and 5 bases lay outside the gene matches. The length of the CDR3 is 14 residues. Written as DNA, the CDR3 is TGTGCCATCAGGACTACTAGCGGGGGATACGAGCAGTACTTC. This gives the protein CAIRTTSGGYEQYF.

J is TRBJ2-3 and V is TRBV5-4; D might be TRBD1 (6 bases). V lost 0 bases to trimming and J lost 2 bases, with 10 bases between them. The CDR3 has 15 residues. Per the germline V gene, CDR1 is SGHNT and CDR2 is YYREEE (reference sequence). CDR3 in DNA: TGTGCCAGCAGCTTGGGGACAGACCACACAGATACGCAGTATTTT. This sequence encodes CASSLGTDHTDTQYF. The complete variable domain, with remaining parts taken from reference TRBV5-4 and TRBJ2-3, reads ETGVTQSPTHLIKTRGQQVTLRCSSQSGHNTVSWYQQALGQGPQFIFQYYREEENGRGNFPPRFSGLQFPNYSSELNVNALELDDSALYLCASSLGTDHTDTQYFGPGTRLTVL.

V is TRBV6-2 or TRBV6-3 and J is TRBJ1-1; 8 bases match TRBD1. The CDR3 is 13 residues long. Germline V lookup: CDR1 MNHEY, CDR2 SVGEGT. J was trimmed by 4 bases and V by 5 bases; bases with no gene match: 3. The CDR3 DNA follows: TGTGCCAGCAGTCGCGACAGGGGCACTGAAGCTTTCTTT. Its protein product is CASSRDRGTEAFF.

The chain joins TRBV28 to TRBJ2-7; TRBD2 matches 12 bases. Germline V gives CDR1 MDHEN, CDR2 SYDVKM. V shed 8 bases, J shed 0 bases, and the junction held 2 bases outside the gene matches. This CDR3 is built from 14 residues. CDR3 loop: CASGTSGLSYEQYF. The CDR3 DNA reads as TGTGCCAGCGGGACTAGCGGGCTCTCCTACGAGCAGTACTTC.

The chain carries TRBV4-1 and TRBJ2-3; a weak D match, TRBD2 (6 bases). The CDR3 runs 15 residues. V was shortened by 5 bases and J by 1 base, with 13 bases between the two germline ends. The germline V gene encodes CDR1 MGHRA and CDR2 YSYEKL. CDR3 in amino acids: CASSSQGGGTDTQYF. The CDR3, as DNA: TGCGCCAGCAGCTCCCAGGGAGGAGGCACAGATACGCAGTATTTT.

The chain recombines TRBV19 with TRBJ1-5; no clear D. V was shortened by 9 bases and J by 2 bases, with 8 bases between the two germline ends. This CDR3 is built from 12 residues. Germline V gene data show CDR1 as LNHDA and CDR2 as SQIVND (reference sequence). This chain's CDR3 is CASEEGNQPQHF. In DNA, the CDR3 is TGTGCCAGCGAAGAGGGCAATCAGCCCCAGCATTTT.

In its sample, this clone was seen once. V and J are TRBV5-4 and TRBJ1-6; D is undetermined. V gave up 0 bases and J gave up 9 bases, with 10 bases separating them. The CDR3 runs 14 residues. Looked up from germline, CDR1 is SGHNT and CDR2 is YYREEE (reference sequence). The CDR3 region is CASSLEFGLSPLHF. In DNA form, the CDR3 reads TGTGCCAGCAGCTTGGAATTTGGACTTTCACCCCTCCACTTT.

The V call is TRBV18, the J call TRBJ1-2; D gene unclear. V dropped 6 bases and J dropped 0 bases, with 11 bases sitting between them. CDR1 is KGHSH, CDR2 LQKENI, per germline. CDR3 length: 14 residues. CDR3 bases: TGTGCCAGCTCCTTCAGTCCAGCTAACTATGGCTACACCTTC. Its protein product is CASSFSPANYGYTF.

The V call is TRBV7-9, the J call TRBJ2-3; 7 bases are shared with TRBD2. The germline V gene encodes CDR1 SEHNR and CDR2 FQNEAQ (reference sequence). The CDR3 extends over 19 amino acids. With 1 base clipped from V and 5 bases from J, the junction kept 18 bases outside the gene matches. CDR3 in amino acids: CASSLGRPVGRENRDTQYF. CDR3 nucleotides: TGTGCCAGCAGCTTAGGGAGACCGGTGGGGCGGGAGAATAGAGATACGCAGTATTTT.

The genes are TRBV10-3 and TRBJ2-2, with a tentative D call TRBD1 (6 bases). Trimming removed 10 bases at V and 1 base at J, with 7 bases between. Germline V CDR1 and CDR2: ENHRY, SYGVKD. The CDR3 runs to 12 residues. This CDR3 reads CATQGNTGELFF. The CDR3 nucleotides read TGTGCCACACAGGGGAACACCGGGGAGCTGTTTTTT.

The CDR3 spells CAWSVTGSNQPQHF. CDR3 coding DNA: TGTGCCTGGAGTGTTACAGGGAGCAATCAGCCCCAGCATTTT. This chain joins TRBV30 and TRBJ1-5; possibly TRBD1 for D (6 bases). This CDR3 region has 14 residues. Germline CDR1 GTSNPN, CDR2 SVGIG (reference sequence). Trimming stripped 0 bases from V and 1 base from J, with 7 bases between.

This chain links TRBV6-5 with TRBJ2-1; a possible D gene is TRBD2 (5 bases). Trimming pared 6 bases from V and 9 bases from J, leaving 9 bases between. Germline values: CDR1 MNHEY, CDR2 SVGAGI. CDR3 length equals 11 residues. CDR3 amino acids: CASSPRGEQFF. The CDR3 coding sequence is TGTGCCAGCAGCCCACGGGGTGAGCAGTTCTTC.

The V and J genes are TRBV21-1 and TRBJ1-5; the DNA was not used to check the table's D call, TRBD1. TRBV21-1 is noted as a pseudogene. The CDR3 extends over 15 amino acids. CDR3: CASSKVGTLNQPQHF. The CDR3 DNA follows: TGTGCCAGCAGCAAAGTTGGGACACTCAATCAGCCCCAGCATTTT.

This sequence joins TRBV4-3 and TRBJ2-3; TRBD1 aligns across 7 bases. Looked up from germline, CDR1 is LGHNA and CDR2 is YSLEER. The V and J ends lost 4 bases and 11 bases, in that order; junction bases with no gene match: 9. This CDR3 has 13 amino acids. The CDR3 bases are TGCGCCAGCAGCCCAGATAGGGGGCTTGGGCAGTATTTT. Translating it yields CASSPDRGLGQYF.

This clone turned up a few times. As DNA, the CDR3 is TGCAGCGTTGAACGGGCTAGCACGATGTTGAATACGCAGTATTTT. Translation gives CSVERASTMLNTQYF. This chain connects TRBV29-1 to TRBJ2-3, with a possible D match to TRBD2 (5 bases). This CDR3 has 15 amino acids. Trimming removed 2 bases from V and 7 bases from J, with 19 bases in between. CDR1 and CDR2 from the germline V gene are SQVTM and ANQGSEA.

This clone came up a few times. J is TRBJ1-2 and V is TRBV7-3, with TRBD1 identical over 9 bases. CDR1 and CDR2 (germline): SGHTA, FQGTGA. This CDR3 has 13 residues. The V gene end was trimmed by 4 bases and the J gene end by 10 bases; junction bases not matched to a gene: 7. The CDR3 sequence is CASSWTTGGDYTF. In nucleotides, the CDR3 is TGTGCCAGCAGCTGGACGACAGGGGGGGACTACACCTTC.

The chain joins TRBV6-2 or TRBV6-3 to TRBJ1-5, with D possibly TRBD1 on 6 matching bases. This CDR3 has 16 amino acids. Germline lookup yields CDR1 MNHEY and CDR2 SVGEGT. V lost 5 bases, J lost 1 base, and 15 bases lay in between. The CDR3 region is CASSNPRQGSNQPQHF. The CDR3 DNA is TGTGCCAGCAGTAACCCCAGGCAGGGGAGCAATCAGCCCCAGCATTTT.

This chain links TRBV7-8 with TRBJ2-7; TRBD2 matches at 13 bases. The CDR3 totals 14 residues. The germline V gene encodes CDR1 SGHVS and CDR2 FQNEAQ. V lost 5 bases and J lost 7; bases outside the gene matches: 5. CDR3 nucleotide sequence: TGTGCCAGCAGCACTAGCGGGGGGGCGTCGGAGCAGTACTTC. Translated: CASSTSGGASEQYF.

The chain couples TRBV11-3 to TRBJ2-1, with D possibly TRBD2 on 5 matching bases. The CDR3 sequence is 14 residues long. Germline loops: CDR1 SGHNT, CDR2 YENEEA. The V end lost 1 base, the J end lost 9 bases, and 13 bases lay between the germline ends. The chain's CDR3 is CASSLGLGVGEQFF. In nucleotides, the CDR3 is TGTGCCAGCAGCTTAGGTCTCGGGGTGGGTGAGCAGTTCTTC.

The genes are TRBV5-1 and TRBJ2-5; 8 nucleotides line up with TRBD1. The germline V gene has CDR1 SGHRS and CDR2 YFSETQ. This CDR3 has 14 residues. Germline trimming cut 4 bases from V and 4 bases from J; bases unmatched to any gene: 6. Written as DNA, the CDR3 is TGCGCCAGCAGCATGCAGGGGGCTTTAGAGACCCAGTACTTC. Translated, it gives CASSMQGALETQYF.

The chain joins TRBV27 to TRBJ2-7, with TRBD1 matching over 9 bases. The CDR3 sequence is 15 residues long. V lost 4 bases to trimming and J lost 0 bases; unmatched junction nucleotides: 4. Germline V gene lookup returns CDR1 MNHEY and CDR2 SMNVEV (reference sequence). The CDR3 is CASSYRDRASYEQYF. The CDR3 DNA sequence: TGTGCCAGCAGTTACCGGGACAGGGCCTCCTACGAGCAGTACTTC.

The V call is TRBV7-9, the J call TRBJ1-5, with 8 bases fitting TRBD1. Per the germline V gene, CDR1 is SEHNR and CDR2 is FQNEAQ (reference sequence). V trimming: 5 bases; J trimming: 7 bases; junction bases outside the gene matches: 7. This CDR3 has 14 amino acids. The CDR3 loop reads CASSPQGAGQPQHF. The CDR3 region has the DNA TGTGCCAGCAGCCCGCAGGGGGCAGGACAGCCCCAGCATTTT.

In DNA, the CDR3 is TGTGCCAGCAGCGCGAATCATCGCGGATGGTTCTTC. Protein product: CASSANHRGWFF. The chain uses TRBV11-3 and TRBJ2-1; D is undetermined. CDR1 is SGHNT, CDR2 YENEEA, per germline. V dropped 5 bases and J dropped 15 bases, with 17 bases sitting between them. This CDR3 is 12 amino acids long.

This clone was seen just once. DNA of the CDR3: TGTGCCAGCAGCCTCGGGGAAGGTACGCAGTATTTT. It yields the protein CASSLGEGTQYF. The V call is TRBV11-3, the J call TRBJ2-3; possible D gene TRBD2, 5 bases. Trimming left V 5 bases short and J 8 bases short, with 11 bases between. The CDR3 contains 12 residues. The V gene's germline CDR1 is SGHNT and CDR2 YENEEA.

The V and J genes are TRBV29-1 and TRBJ1-2, with 12 bases matching TRBD1. Germline lookup yields CDR1 SQVTM and CDR2 ANQGSEA. The V and J ends lost 3 bases and 8 bases, in that order; junction bases with no gene match: 13. The CDR3 spans 16 residues. This CDR3 is CSVDRGTGGAREGYTF. CDR3 DNA sequence: TGCAGCGTTGATAGGGGGACAGGGGGCGCGAGAGAAGGCTACACCTTC.

The V gene is TRBV28, the J gene TRBJ2-6; 9 nucleotides line up with TRBD1. This CDR3 contains 18 residues. Germline lookup yields CDR1 MDHEN and CDR2 SYDVKM. V lost 2 bases, J lost 4 bases, and 9 bases stayed unmatched. This chain's CDR3 is CASSLLTGTGSGANVLTF. In DNA form, the CDR3 reads TGTGCCAGCAGTTTACTCACCGGGACAGGGTCAGGGGCCAACGTCCTGACTTTC.

The chain recombines TRBV7-3 with TRBJ2-3, with 11 positions matching TRBD2. The V and J ends lost 6 bases and 5 bases, in that order; junction bases with no gene match: 1. This CDR3 has 13 residues. Looked up from germline, CDR1 is SGHTA and CDR2 is FQGTGA. The CDR3 nucleotides are TGTGCCAGCAGTCTAGCGGGAGGAGATACGCAGTATTTT. It encodes CASSLAGGDTQYF. The variable domain in full, completed from reference TRBV7-3 and TRBJ2-3, reads GAGVSQTPSNKVTEKGKYVELRCDPISGHTALYWYRQSLGQGPEFLIYFQGTGAADDSGLPNDRFFAVRPEGSVSTLKIQRTERGDSAVYLCASSLAGGDTQYFGPGTRLTVL.